This is a list of T cell receptor beta chains from one sample in a study of shared clonotypes between healthy human individuals. TCRdb keeps only in-frame clones here, not all; method: immunoSEQ multiplex PCR. The table includes 900,000 to 1,200,000 clones, about 84% detected once. Sequenced sample: memory CD4+ T cells from PBMCs. The receptors were gathered from a young man in good health. Some clones in this sample may be carry-over from other donors' samples. CDR3s include the opening cysteine and the closing phenylalanine or tryptophan. D genes are given only for firm matches. Clone size, where shown, is once, few, many, or a class for clones that have expanded.

D gene | CDR3 length | J gene | V gene | clone size | CDR3 protein | CDR3 DNA
. | 13 | TRBJ2-7 | TRBV28 | once | CASTGPNSYEQYF | TGTGCCAGCACAGGACCCAATTCTTACGAGCAGTACTTC
. | 14 | TRBJ1-2 | TRBV5-4 | once | CASTPTSGTYGYTF | TGTGCCAGCACCCCCACTTCAGGAACCTATGGCTACACCTTC
TRBD1 | 17 | TRBJ1-5 | TRBV28 | . | CASSPRDRGTMSQPQHF | TGTGCCAGCAGCCCCCGGGACAGGGGGACAATGAGTCAGCCCCAGCATTTT
. | 16 | TRBJ2-3 | TRBV5-6 | . | CASSFQGWGGTDTQYF | TGTGCCAGCAGCTTCCAGGGTTGGGGCGGCACAGATACGCAGTATTTT
. | 15 | TRBJ2-1 | TRBV7-2 | . | CASSLSSASYNEQFF | TGTGCCAGCAGCTTAAGTAGCGCGTCCTACAATGAGCAGTTCTTC
. | 15 | TRBJ1-1 | TRBV25-1 | . | CASEGRLSLNTEAFF | TGTGCCAGCGAGGGACGGCTAAGCTTGAACACTGAAGCTTTCTTT
. | 14 | TRBJ2-7 | TRBV15 | . | CATSRDEEAYEQYF | TGTGCCACCAGCAGAGATGAAGAAGCCTACGAGCAGTACTTC
. | 13 | TRBJ2-1 | TRBV7-3 | many | CASSLGQNNEQFF | TGTGCCAGCAGCCTCGGACAGAACAATGAGCAGTTCTTC
TRBD2 | 16 | TRBJ2-3 | TRBV28 | . | CASSLRLADVTDTQYF | TGTGCCAGCAGTTTGAGGCTAGCGGACGTCACAGATACGCAGTATTTT
TRBD1 | 15 | TRBJ1-4 | TRBV6-6 | . | CASSRPGTGNEKLFF | TGTGCCAGCAGTCGCCCCGGGACAGGGAATGAAAAACTGTTTTTT
TRBD2 | 16 | TRBJ2-7 | TRBV10-3 | . | CAISALAGGPPHEQYF | TGTGCCATCAGTGCTCTAGCGGGAGGGCCACCCCACGAGCAGTACTTC
TRBD1 | 14 | TRBJ1-3 | TRBV6-5 | . | CASRPGGSGNTIYF | TGTGCCAGCAGGCCAGGGGGCTCTGGAAACACCATATATTTT
TRBD1 | 13 | TRBJ1-2 | TRBV10-3 | . | CAITEGADYGYTF | TGTGCCATCACGGAGGGGGCCGACTATGGCTACACCTTC
TRBD1 | 14 | TRBJ2-2 | TRBV10-3 | . | CAISRQGAGGELFF | TGTGCCATCAGTAGGCAGGGGGCTGGCGGGGAGCTGTTTTTT
. | 16 | TRBJ2-2 | TRBV5-1 | . | CASSPRTDTVTGELFF | TGCGCCAGCAGCCCAAGGACCGACACCGTTACCGGGGAGCTGTTTTTT
TRBD2 | 15 | TRBJ2-7 | TRBV6-6 | . | CASSQQRERPGEQYF | TGTGCCAGCAGCCAGCAGCGGGAGAGGCCCGGCGAGCAGTACTTC
. | 13 | TRBJ2-7 | TRBV7-9 | once | CASSLTDLYEQYF | TGTGCCAGCAGCCTAACGGACTTGTACGAGCAGTACTTC
. | 13 | TRBJ1-1 | TRBV10-1 | . | CASSSTEEPEAFF | TGCGCCAGCAGCTCCACGGAGGAACCTGAAGCTTTCTTT
. | 14 | TRBJ1-4 | TRBV6-5 | . | CATRLRSTNEKLFF | TGTGCCACCCGCCTCAGATCAACTAATGAAAAACTGTTTTTT
. | 16 | TRBJ1-2 | TRBV5-4 | . | CASSLGSKGPNYGYTF | TGTGCCAGCAGCTTGGGTTCAAAAGGGCCCAACTATGGCTACACCTTC